Listed here are 21 T cell receptor beta chains from one sample, sequenced in a study of T cell repertoires in cytomegalovirus infection. MiXCR, applied by TCRdb to the reads, yields one record per CDR3 protein. The repertoire holds around 530,000 distinct CDR3 sequences, 26% seen once, with approximately 13% in the top ten. Material for sequencing was PBMCs. These receptors all stem from a human donor in good health (CMV status not recorded). Some clones in this sample may be carry-over from other donors' samples.

In this sample, this clonotype turned up a few times. The genes are TRBV27 and TRBJ2-7; TRBD1 matches at 9 bases. V lost 0 bases and J lost 1; bases outside the gene matches: 7. CDR1 is MNHEY, CDR2 SMNVEV, per germline (reference sequence). This CDR3 region has 17 residues. The CDR3 region is CASSLSGPGTGSYEQYF. Here the CDR3 DNA reads TGTGCCAGCAGTTTATCGGGCCCCGGGACAGGGTCCTACGAGCAGTACTTC.

The chain is built from TRBV7-2 and TRBJ2-1; 9 nucleotides agree with TRBD2. The CDR3 has 16 amino acids. The V gene's germline CDR1 is SGHTA and CDR2 FQGNSA. The V segment lost 2 bases and the J segment 8 bases; nucleotides outside the gene matches: 10. The CDR3 here is CASSLRGGRASDEQFF. CDR3 nucleotide sequence: TGTGCCAGCAGCTTACGAGGCGGGAGGGCCTCGGATGAGCAGTTCTTC.

This clonotype has ten or more counts. V gene TRBV27 combines with J gene TRBJ1-6; D gene ambiguous. Germline V lookup: CDR1 MNHEY, CDR2 SMNVEV (reference sequence). The CDR3 extends over 14 amino acids. The V end lost 7 bases, the J end lost 6 bases, and 13 bases lay between the germline ends. CDR3 protein: CASTLGPPNSPLHF. The CDR3 bases are TGTGCCAGCACCCTCGGGCCGCCTAATTCACCCCTCCACTTT.

The V and J genes are TRBV5-6 and TRBJ1-2; D gene unclear. Germline V lookup: CDR1 SGHDT, CDR2 YYEEEE. The CDR3 covers 13 residues. V lost 7 bases to trimming and J lost 4 bases, with 14 bases between them. CDR3 DNA sequence: TGTGCCAGCGGGCGTGGGGAAACCTATGGCTACACCTTC. It encodes CASGRGETYGYTF.

This clonotype was detected once. V usage is TRBV5-1 and J usage is TRBJ2-3, with 11 bases that match TRBD2. V was clipped by 3 bases and J by 1 base; unmatched bases: 4. The CDR3 extends over 16 amino acids. Germline assignment: CDR1 SGHRS and CDR2 YFSETQ. The CDR3 loop is CASSWGTSGRTDTQYF. The CDR3 DNA follows: TGCGCCAGCAGCTGGGGGACTAGCGGACGCACAGATACGCAGTATTTT.

This clonotype was found a few times. The chain employs TRBV28 and TRBJ1-5; 7 positions match TRBD1. The V and J ends lost 8 bases and 2 bases, in that order; junction bases with no gene match: 3. Germline V gene data show CDR1 as MDHEN and CDR2 as SYDVKM. This CDR3 has 13 residues. The CDR3 DNA is TGTGCCAGCGGAGGGGGCGGCAATCAGCCCCAGCATTTT. Its protein product is CASGGGGNQPQHF.

The chain combines TRBV7-8 with TRBJ2-1; tentatively, D is TRBD1 (7 bases). The V gene lost 5 bases and the J gene lost 9 bases, with 29 bases spanning the gap. The CDR3 is made up of 18 amino acids. Germline CDR1 SGHVS, CDR2 FQNEAQ. CDR3 sequence (DNA): TGTGCCAGCAGCGCCGACAGGGTACGGGGGAGTCCTACATTTGAGCAGTTCTTC. Protein: CASSADRVRGSPTFEQFF.

J is TRBJ2-7 and V is TRBV19; possibly TRBD1 or TRBD2 for D (5 bases each). Germline CDR1 is LNHDA and CDR2 is SQIVND (reference sequence). V lost 5 bases and J 3 bases, leaving 14 bases between the germline ends. The CDR3 sequence is 14 residues long. DNA of the CDR3: TGTGCCAGTAGTCCGGGACGGACCGGCTACGAGCAGTACTTC. It codes for CASSPGRTGYEQYF.

The J gene is TRBJ1-1, the V gene TRBV6-1, with D tentatively TRBD1 (5 bases). Trimming shortened V by 2 bases and J by 1 base, and 11 bases separated the two germline ends. The germline V gene encodes CDR1 MNHNS and CDR2 SASEGT. The CDR3 length is 15 residues. CDR3 sequence reads: CASSESKGKNTEAFF. The CDR3 nucleotides read TGTGCCAGCAGTGAATCTAAGGGGAAGAACACTGAAGCTTTCTTT.

The chain has TRBV25-1 and TRBJ1-4; D unresolved. The germline V gene encodes CDR1 MGHDK and CDR2 SYGVNS. The CDR3 covers 16 residues. V gave up 2 bases and J gave up 3 bases, with 13 bases separating them. The CDR3: CASSELTGLANEKLFF. CDR3 DNA sequence: TGTGCCAGCAGTGAACTGACCGGGCTTGCTAATGAAAAACTGTTTTTT.

The V gene is TRBV6-5, the J gene TRBJ2-3, with TRBD2 matching 9 bases. V was clipped by 3 bases and J by 3 bases; unmatched bases: 4. The germline V gene has CDR1 MNHEY and CDR2 SVGAGI. This CDR3 has 15 amino acids. As DNA, the CDR3 is TGTGCCAGCAGTTATGTGGCGGGAGGGACAGATACGCAGTATTTT. Encoded protein: CASSYVAGGTDTQYF.

The V call is TRBV14, the J call TRBJ1-4; no clear D gene. Germline V gene lookup returns CDR1 SGHDN and CDR2 FVKESK. V was trimmed by 0 bases and J by 8 bases, leaving 13 bases between them. The CDR3 is 15 residues long. As DNA, the CDR3 is TGTGCCAGCAGCCAAGAGAGGACCGACGCGGAAAAACTGTTTTTT. It codes for CASSQERTDAEKLFF.

This chain links TRBV18 with TRBJ2-5; perhaps D is TRBD1 or TRBD2 (6 bases each). The CDR3 has 15 amino acids. The ends were cut back, 1 base at V and 5 bases at J, with 14 bases in the middle. In germline, CDR1 is KGHSH, CDR2 LQKENI. The CDR3 sequence: CASSPRGGGTETQYF. Here the CDR3 DNA reads TGTGCCAGCTCACCACGAGGGGGAGGAACGGAGACCCAGTACTTC.

This chain connects TRBV12-3 or TRBV12-4 to TRBJ2-2; TRBD2 matches at 7 bases. The CDR3 loop spans 15 amino acids. After removal of 8 bases from V and 4 bases from J, the junction contained 10 bases not matched to a gene. CDR3 coding DNA: TGTGCCAGCGGTGATCGCGGGAGAACCACCGGGGAGCTGTTTTTT. Translating gives CASGDRGRTTGELFF.

This rearrangement joins TRBV19 to TRBJ1-1; D might be TRBD1 (6 bases). There are 13 residues in the CDR3. The germline gives CDR1 LNHDA, CDR2 SQIVND (reference sequence). Trimming left V 6 bases short and J 4 bases short, with 12 bases between. The CDR3 DNA reads as TGTGCCAGTAGCCGGACAGTGACCACTGAAGCTTTCTTT. Its protein product is CASSRTVTTEAFF.

The J gene is TRBJ2-3, the V gene TRBV7-8, with a weak D call TRBD2 (6 bases). The CDR3 is 15 residues long. Looked up from germline, CDR1 is SGHVS and CDR2 is FQNEAQ. V lost 1 base and J lost 1, with 9 bases in between. The CDR3, as DNA: TGTGCCAGCAGCTTAGTTCCGGGGGGCACAGATACGCAGTATTTT. The encoded protein is CASSLVPGGTDTQYF.

This chain links TRBV4-2 with TRBJ2-7; the D is unclear. The V and J ends lost 4 bases and 2 bases respectively, with 12 bases between them. Germline loops: CDR1 LGHNA, CDR2 YNFKEQ. This CDR3 is built from 14 residues. CDR3 DNA: TGTGCCAGCAGCCCGTCGTACGGCGCCTACGAGCAGTACTTC. This translates into CASSPSYGAYEQYF.

This clonotype occurred a few times. The rearrangement links TRBV7-8 to TRBJ2-7; TRBD1 agrees at 7 bases. With V trimmed by 2 bases and J by 2 bases, 6 bases remained unmatched. The CDR3 sequence is 15 residues long. Germline CDR1 is SGHVS and CDR2 is FQNEAQ. The CDR3 DNA is TGTGCCAGCAGCTTATTTGGGACAGTAACCTACGAGCAGTACTTC. Amino acid sequence: CASSLFGTVTYEQYF.

This chain links TRBV7-3 with TRBJ1-5; D not resolved. In germline, CDR1 is SGHTA, CDR2 FQGTGA. Trimming took 3 bases from V and 10 from J, leaving 13 bases between them. The CDR3 covers 13 residues. The CDR3 protein is CASSLGLLYPQHF. For the CDR3, the DNA is TGTGCCAGCAGCTTGGGCCTATTATATCCCCAGCATTTT. Complete variable domain (other parts from reference TRBV7-3 and TRBJ1-5): GAGVSQTPSNKVTEKGKYVELRCDPISGHTALYWYRQSLGQGPEFLIYFQGTGAADDSGLPNDRFFAVRPEGSVSTLKIQRTERGDSAVYLCASSLGLLYPQHFGDGTRLSIL.

The sample holds many counts of this clonotype. V usage is TRBV6-1 and J usage is TRBJ1-2; the match to TRBD1 covers 8 bases. The CDR3 runs to 14 residues. J gave up 8 bases and V 6 bases, and 11 bases lay outside the gene matches. Germline CDR1 and CDR2: MNHNS and SASEGT. CDR3 residues: CASSQGAGFGGYTF. The CDR3 region has the DNA TGTGCCAGCAGCCAGGGGGCAGGCTTCGGGGGCTACACCTTC.

In its sample, this clonotype was seen a few times. The CDR3 sequence is CAGTHDPGRHNEQFF. The CDR3 DNA reads TGTGCCGGAACCCACGACCCAGGGAGACACAATGAGCAGTTCTTC. The rearrangement joins TRBV6-1 to TRBJ2-1, with D perhaps matching TRBD1 or TRBD2 (5 bases each). Germline CDR1 and CDR2: MNHNS and SASEGT. V lost 11 bases to trimming and J lost 5 bases, with 22 bases between them. The length of the CDR3 is 15 residues.